Included here is one T cell receptor (beta chain) sequence, with context. This clone was recorded a few times. No cognate antigen has been identified for it. This receptor is murine, so its gene names and germline sequences reflect the mouse genome. This sample includes further DNA sequences coding for the same CDR3. Pooled mouse cutaneous lymph node cells were stained for CD4, CD8alpha, NKG2D, NKG2ACE and other markers and were then sorted on a BD Influx. This sample is drawn from a study of CD8+ T cells in alopecia areata listed by TCRdb under 2018. Describing the broader study: Skin from C3H/HeJ donors with spontaneous alopecia (roughly 6-12 months old) was grafted onto female C3H/HeJ recipients that were 7-10 weeks old. The study used high-throughput TCRbeta sequencing to examine T cell clonal expansion in alopecia areata, in both the C3H/HeJ mouse model and human patients. Scalp tissue and sorted CD4+ and CD8+ peripheral blood T cells from patchy and totalis/universalis alopecia areata patients and from healthy controls were covered by human TCRbeta sequencing. Scalp clonality was compared across normal scalp (n=4), patchy alopecia areata scalp (n=8), and alopecia totalis/universalis scalp (n=8). The RNA source kit depended on sample type: the PAXgene miRNA kit for fixed scalp, the miRNeasy kit for PBMCs, and the RNeasy kit for mouse skin. immunoSEQ multiplex PCR using 35 Vbeta forward primers and 13 Jbeta reverse primers was used to amplify TCRbeta CDR3 regions.

Receptor amplification or capture employed the immunoSEQ multiplex PCR assay. RNA was extracted from all samples and reverse transcribed into cDNA, which served as template for TCR sequencing. First-strand cDNA was synthesized with SuperScript III using a 2:1 mix of oligo-dT and random hexamers. A synthetic immune receptor repertoire was used to measure amplification bias, and any remaining bias was corrected computationally. Libraries were sequenced on Illumina HiSeq using 60 bp reads that covered the CDR3 and were read from J toward V. In the paper's pipeline: Raw reads were preprocessed for error removal, and CDR3 was defined according to IMGT conventions as running from the conserved cysteine to phenylalanine. To get clonality, Shannon entropy was normalized by log2 of the number of productive unique TCRs and the result was subtracted from 1. Whether each scalp clone was CD4 or CD8 was inferred by checking scalp TCRbeta sequences against the CD4 and CD8 repertoires from sorted blood. What TCRdb holds here is the immuneACCESS table cut down to in-frame rearrangements. Part of the clones is not present; checked against another copy, under half of the missing clones reflect an unresolved V gene, and the others are unexplained. V and J calls and clone size are as listed in that table; D and trimming were resolved from the DNA. This sample shows about 300,000 clones, and none of them turns up only once. In total, the top ten clones hold roughly 1.2% of the sample.

What the study reported, not specific to this receptor: Compared with mice, TCR sequences shared between patients were less clear, possibly partly because of HLA diversity across the patient population. Lesional scalp, especially in alopecia totalis/universalis, showed higher clonality and more expanded CD8+ clones than normal scalp, suggesting antigenic drive. Unlike mouse skin, which is dominated by gammadelta T cells, normal human skin has resident alphabeta T cells that are also sequenced, and this complicates analysis of the scalp TCR repertoire.

Sequenced material: CD4+ T cells sorted from a lymph node. This clonotype was sampled from a C3H/HeJ mouse with alopecia areata. The MHC haplotype that this mouse strain carries is H2-k.

CDR3 loop: CASSQTGATGQLYF. The sequenced CDR3 bases are TGTGCCAGCAGCCAAACTGGGGCCACCGGG. In this chain, TRBV5 is recombined with TRBJ2-2; TRBD2 lines up with 7 middle nucleotides. The read finishes 4 residues shy of the CDR3 end, and the germline J gene is used to complete it. CDR1 and CDR2, looked up from the germline V gene (reference sequence), are LGHNA and YNLKQL. The CDR3 spans 14 residues, from the cysteine through the phenylalanine. Shown are 30 bases from within the CDR3, in frame from base 1. Trimmed from V: 2 bases; trimmed from J: 4 bases; junction bases lacking a gene match: 1.